This entry lists 26 T cell receptor beta chains sequenced from one sample in a study of cytomegalovirus exposure and HLA in healthy donors. The primer mix had 60 Vbeta and 13 Jbeta primers. The data were produced by immunoSEQ multiplex PCR, yet TCRdb's version contains in-frame clones alone and is incomplete. The table has approximately 190,000 clones, roughly an eighth seen once. Material for sequencing was PBMCs. Source of these receptors: a man aged 50 to 59 in good health and CMV-seropositive.

This chain links TRBV19 with TRBJ2-3; TRBD2 aligns across 9 bases. The J segment lost 2 bases and the V segment lost 7 bases, leaving 1 base of the junction unmatched. The CDR3 loop spans 13 amino acids. Per the germline V gene, CDR1 is LNHDA and CDR2 is SQIVND (reference sequence). The CDR3 loop is CASTSGVTDTQYF. CDR3 DNA: TGTGCCAGTACTAGCGGGGTCACAGATACGCAGTATTTT.

This chain connects TRBV5-4 to TRBJ1-1, with D uncertain. V was pared by 0 bases and J by 1 base, with 4 bases between. The CDR3 extends over 13 amino acids. From germline, CDR1 is SGHNT and CDR2 YYREEE (reference sequence). DNA of the CDR3: TGTGCCAGCAGCTTGGTGGCGAACACTGAAGCTTTCTTT. Protein sequence: CASSLVANTEAFF.

This clone appeared a few times. The chain combines TRBV6-4 with TRBJ1-1, with a tentative D call TRBD1 (6 bases). Germline lookup yields CDR1 MRHNA and CDR2 SNTAGT. V was clipped by 6 bases and J by 1 base, with 15 bases between them. The CDR3 consists of 15 residues. This CDR3 is CASRIQGVTNTEAFF. In DNA, the CDR3 is TGTGCCAGCAGAATACAGGGAGTAACGAACACTGAAGCTTTCTTT.

This clone was recorded a few times. The chain couples TRBV28 to TRBJ1-1, with no clear D. The V end was cut by 3 bases, the J end by 4 bases, with 9 bases between. From germline, CDR1 is MDHEN and CDR2 SYDVKM. The CDR3 consists of 13 residues. CDR3 bases: TGTGCCAGCAGTTTGGTTACTCCCACTGAAGCTTTCTTT. Protein sequence: CASSLVTPTEAFF.

This clone was counted only a few times. The J gene is TRBJ2-5, the V gene TRBV6-5, with D unclear. CDR3 size: 11 residues. The ends were cut back, 11 bases at V and 5 bases at J, with 12 bases in the middle. CDR1 and CDR2 (germline): MNHEY, SVGAGI. CDR3 sequence reads: CASRLRETQYF. CDR3 nucleotide sequence: TGTGCCTCCCGCCTGCGGGAGACCCAGTACTTC.

This chain links TRBV28 with TRBJ1-2; D gene ambiguous. The germline V and J ends were trimmed by 6 bases and 6 bases, with 11 bases remaining between them. The germline V gene encodes CDR1 MDHEN and CDR2 SYDVKM. The CDR3 runs to 12 residues. The CDR3 sequence is CASRWQIDGYTF. CDR3 sequence (DNA): TGTGCCAGCAGATGGCAGATTGATGGCTACACCTTC.

J is TRBJ1-1 and V is TRBV21-1. TRBV21-1 is marked as a pseudogene. This CDR3 has 12 residues. CDR3 in DNA: TGTGCCGGACACGGGACTAACACTGAAGCTTTCTTT. Its protein is CAGHGTNTEAFF.

This clone was seen more than once but under ten times. The chain combines TRBV18 with TRBJ1-3; TRBD1 agrees at 9 bases. Per germline, CDR1 KGHSH and CDR2 LQKENI. With V trimmed by 3 bases and J by 4 bases, 1 base remained unmatched. The CDR3 has 14 residues. CDR3 DNA: TGTGCCAGCTCACCGGGACAGGGAGGAAACACCATATATTTT. It yields the protein CASSPGQGGNTIYF.

This clone occurred a few times. This sequence joins TRBV29-1 and TRBJ2-3; tentatively, D is TRBD2 (7 bases). The CDR3 is made up of 17 amino acids. V was cut by 2 bases and J by 2 bases, with 20 bases left in between. Germline CDR1 and CDR2: SQVTM and ANQGSEA. The CDR3 sequence: CSVESSGGTRNTDTQYF. The CDR3 DNA sequence: TGCAGCGTTGAATCCTCCGGGGGGACAAGGAACACAGATACGCAGTATTTT.

The chain links TRBV5-4 to TRBJ1-2, with 7 bases that match TRBD1. V lost 4 bases, J lost 4 bases, and 10 bases stayed unmatched. Germline CDR1 and CDR2: SGHNT and YYREEE (reference sequence). The CDR3 runs 15 residues. CDR3 loop: CASSLETGTVYGYTF. CDR3 DNA sequence: TGTGCCAGCAGCCTAGAGACCGGGACAGTCTATGGCTACACCTTC. The full variable domain, with the rest looked up from reference TRBV5-4 and TRBJ1-2, is ETGVTQSPTHLIKTRGQQVTLRCSSQSGHNTVSWYQQALGQGPQFIFQYYREEENGRGNFPPRFSGLQFPNYSSELNVNALELDDSALYLCASSLETGTVYGYTFGSGTRLTVV.

This clone has a handful of counts. The chain has TRBV9 and TRBJ2-2, with D possibly being TRBD1 (5 bases). The CDR3 consists of 15 residues. Germline loops: CDR1 SGDLS, CDR2 YYNGEE. V was trimmed by 4 bases and J by 2 bases, leaving 12 bases between them. CDR3 bases: TGTGCCAGCAGCCTTCAGCAGGGAAACACCGGGGAGCTGTTTTTT. It specifies CASSLQQGNTGELFF. Filled out from reference TRBV9 and TRBJ2-2, the complete variable domain reads DSGVTQTPKHLITATGQRVTLRCSPRSGDLSVYWYQQSLDQGLQFLIQYYNGEERAKGNILERFSAQQFPDLHSELNLSSLELGDSALYFCASSLQQGNTGELFFGEGSRLTVL.

This chain connects TRBV27 to TRBJ2-2, with D perhaps TRBD2 (5 bases). This CDR3 region has 15 residues. V lost 5 bases and J 4 bases, leaving 14 bases between the germline ends. Germline V gene sequence: CDR1 MNHEY, CDR2 SMNVEV (reference sequence). CDR3 in amino acids: CASSTRRTGTGELFF. The CDR3, as DNA: TGTGCCAGCAGTACCCGAAGGACTGGCACCGGGGAGCTGTTTTTT.

Here the CDR3 DNA reads TGTGCCAGCAGCCTAGGGGGTCCCGGCTCCTACGAGCAGTACGTC. Amino acids: CASSLGGPGSYEQYV. The rearrangement joins TRBV5-4 to TRBJ2-7, with D possibly matching TRBD1 (6 bases). Germline-derived CDR1 and CDR2 are SGHNT and YYREEE (reference sequence). Trimming removed 4 bases from V and 0 bases from J, with 14 bases in between. This CDR3 region has 15 residues.

The table lists this clone with a few counts. This chain connects TRBV10-3 to TRBJ2-7, with D perhaps TRBD1 (6 bases). The germline V and J ends were trimmed by 0 bases and 7 bases, with 7 bases remaining between them. CDR1 and CDR2 from the germline V gene are ENHRY and SYGVKD. This CDR3 region has 12 residues. The CDR3, as DNA: TGTGCCATCAGTGAGTCGGACAGTGAGCAGTACTTC. It specifies CAISESDSEQYF.

The sample holds a few counts of this clone. The V call is TRBV5-1, the J call TRBJ2-1; perhaps TRBD1 as D (5 bases). Germline V gene lookup returns CDR1 SGHRS and CDR2 YFSETQ. This CDR3 region has 13 residues. Trimming pared 4 bases from V and 4 bases from J, leaving 9 bases between. This CDR3 reads CASSPDRYNEQFF. The CDR3 bases are TGCGCCAGCAGCCCCGACAGATACAATGAGCAGTTCTTC. Supplemented by reference TRBV5-1 and TRBJ2-1, the full variable domain reads KAGVTQTPRYLIKTRGQQVTLSCSPISGHRSVSWYQQTPGQGLQFLFEYFSETQRNKGNFPGRFSGRQFSNSRSEMNVSTLELGDSALYLCASSPDRYNEQFFGPGTRLTVL.

The chain carries TRBV20-1 and TRBJ1-1; the D is unclear. The CDR3 is 11 amino acids. Germline V CDR1 and CDR2: DFQATT, SNEGSKA (reference sequence). The CDR3 DNA reads as TGCACCGGTACAGTGAACACTGAAGCTTTCTTT. It codes for CTGTVNTEAFF.

The chain has TRBV6-1 and TRBJ2-5; no clear D gene. Germline loops: CDR1 MNHNS, CDR2 SASEGT. The CDR3 length is 13 residues. Trimming cost V 7 bases and J 1 base, with 10 bases left between them. CDR3 protein: CASTLRFQETQYF. The CDR3 DNA is TGTGCCAGCACCCTCAGGTTCCAAGAGACCCAGTACTTC.

This chain uses TRBV5-1 with TRBJ1-1, with D possibly matching TRBD1 (6 bases). The CDR3 consists of 14 residues. Trimming pared 2 bases from V and 4 bases from J, leaving 12 bases between. CDR1 and CDR2 from the germline V gene are SGHRS and YFSETQ. In DNA, the CDR3 is TGCGCCAGCAGCTTTACAGGGTACGGCACTGAAGCTTTCTTT. This encodes CASSFTGYGTEAFF.

This clone was detected only a few times. The rearrangement joins TRBV19 to TRBJ1-3; TRBD1 matches at 8 bases. V shed 3 bases and J 4 bases; nucleotides not matched to a gene: 2. CDR1 is LNHDA, CDR2 SQIVND, per germline (reference sequence). The CDR3 length is 14 residues. The DNA of the CDR3 is TGTGCCAGTAGTATCGGACAGGGCGGAAACACCATATATTTT. Its protein is CASSIGQGGNTIYF.

The chain links TRBV11-2 to TRBJ1-2, with 7 bases aligning to TRBD1. The CDR3 sequence is 14 residues long. Germline CDR1 is SGHAT and CDR2 is FQNNGV. J was trimmed by 3 bases and V by 6 bases; bases with no gene match: 7. In DNA, the CDR3 is TGTGCCAGCAGTGAATTGGGGACAGACTATGGCTACACCTTC. As protein: CASSELGTDYGYTF. The full variable domain, its missing parts supplied by reference TRBV11-2 and TRBJ1-2, is EAGVAQSPRYKIIEKRQSVAFWCNPISGHATLYWYQQILGQGPKLLIQFQNNGVVDDSQLPKDRFSAERLKGVDSTLKIQPAKLEDSAVYLCASSELGTDYGYTFGSGTRLTVV.

This chain uses TRBV7-9 with TRBJ1-6; 7 positions match TRBD1. The trim removed 4 bases at V and 6 bases at J, leaving 6 bases unmatched. There are 15 residues in the CDR3. Germline V gene lookup returns CDR1 SEHNR and CDR2 FQNEAQ (reference sequence). The DNA of the CDR3 is TGTGCCAGCAGCTCCTGGACAGGAGGTAATTCACCCCTCCACTTT. Translation: CASSSWTGGNSPLHF.

V gene TRBV28 combines with J gene TRBJ1-3; D is unclear. V was pared by 4 bases and J by 4 bases, with 11 bases between. The CDR3 sequence is 14 residues long. The V gene's germline CDR1 is MDHEN and CDR2 SYDVKM. The DNA for the CDR3 is TGTGCCAGCAGTTACAGTAGGGAGGGAAACACCATATATTTT. Protein: CASSYSREGNTIYF.

The genes are TRBV6-6 and TRBJ1-4; TRBD1 matches at 9 bases. CDR1 is MNHNY and CDR2 is SVGAGI in the germline V gene (reference sequence). CDR3 length equals 14 residues. V lost 6 bases to trimming and J lost 7 bases; unmatched junction nucleotides: 6. Written as DNA, the CDR3 is TGTGCCAGCAGCCGGACAGGGGATGGTGAAAAACTGTTTTTT. Translated: CASSRTGDGEKLFF.

The genes are TRBV7-2 and TRBJ2-7, with 9 positions matching TRBD1. The V gene's germline CDR1 is SGHTA and CDR2 FQGNSA. The V and J ends lost 4 bases and 0 bases, in that order; junction bases with no gene match: 4. CDR3 size: 15 residues. CDR3 amino acids: CASSSRDRASYEQYF. The CDR3 DNA reads as TGTGCCAGCAGCTCCCGGGACAGGGCCTCCTACGAGCAGTACTTC.

This clone was detected a few times. V gene TRBV28 combines with J gene TRBJ1-5; D remains unclear. Germline CDR1 reads MDHEN; CDR2 reads SYDVKM. The CDR3 runs 16 residues. V lost 5 bases and J 9 bases, leaving 23 bases between the germline ends. In DNA form, the CDR3 reads TGTGCCAGCAGTGCCTCGGGTAGGGAGCCTCGTGGGCCCCAGCATTTT. Protein sequence: CASSASGREPRGPQHF.

This clone was found many times. V is TRBV2 and J is TRBJ1-3; unclear D gene. Trimming removed 2 bases from V and 2 bases from J, with 10 bases in between. This CDR3 contains 15 residues. The germline V gene has CDR1 SNHLY and CDR2 FYNNEI. The CDR3 DNA is TGTGCCAGCAGTGAAACGCGCTCTCCTGGAAACACCATATATTTT. Translation: CASSETRSPGNTIYF. The full variable domain, rest sourced from reference TRBV2 and TRBJ1-3, is EPEVTQTPSHQVTQMGQEVILRCVPISNHLYFYWYRQILGQKVEFLVSFYNNEISEKSEIFDDQFSVERPDGSNFTLKIRSTKLEDSAMYFCASSETRSPGNTIYFGEGSWLTVV.